This T cell receptor beta chain was captured by sequencing in a study of blood T cell repertoires in COVID-19. Background on the study: Specimens from acute and convalescent COVID-19 originated in the United States, Italy and Spain. The analysed material was cDNA or gDNA that came from T cells, B-cell-depleted T cells, or PBMCs.

Cohort allocation depended upon clinical history that participants reported. As handled by the study authors: Amplification of reference gene primers provided the estimated nucleated cell counts. Sequencing was performed with immunoSEQ multiplex PCR; in TCRdb, only in-frame clones are kept and a portion is missing. V and J calls and clone size are as listed in that table; D and trimming were resolved from the DNA. The sample lists over 200,000 clones, 91% occurring once. This clonotype was sampled from a human donor in a cohort exposed to, infected with or recovered from COVID-19 (not recorded which). The donor label of this sample is uncertain. Sequenced material: PBMCs or T cells enriched from blood (not recorded which).

The CDR3 DNA is TGTGCCAGCAGCCGGACTAGCGGGGGGGCGAATGAGCAGTTCTTC. Encoded protein: CASSRTSGGANEQFF. The V and J genes are TRBV6-5 and TRBJ2-1; 15 nucleotides agree with TRBD2. Germline-derived CDR1 and CDR2 are MNHEY and SVGAGI. The CDR3 has 15 amino acids. The V segment lost 6 bases and the J segment 7 bases; nucleotides outside the gene matches: 4.